These 18 T cell receptor beta chains were sequenced from one sample in a study of T cell responses to AZD1222 COVID-19 vaccine. Here immunoSEQ multiplex PCR was the method, and the copy in TCRdb shows in-frame clones only, minus some. The sample includes tens of thousands of clones, 92% of them seen just once. The sequencing here drew on peripheral blood, taken on day 0 of AZD1222 vaccination. The receptors were gathered from an adult in good health.

The chain recombines TRBV14 with TRBJ2-1; 16 nucleotides match TRBD2. The CDR3 is 18 amino acids. With V trimmed by 1 base and J by 5 bases, 5 bases remained unmatched. Looked up from germline, CDR1 is SGHDN and CDR2 is FVKESK. Here the CDR3 DNA reads TGTGCCAGCAGCCAAGCTTGGGGACTAGCGGGAGGGCACAATGAGCAGTTCTTC. This sequence encodes CASSQAWGLAGGHNEQFF.

The chain uses TRBV18 and TRBJ2-1; TRBD1 aligns across 7 bases. This CDR3 contains 15 residues. The V and J ends lost 3 bases and 8 bases, in that order; junction bases with no gene match: 10. Germline V gene sequence: CDR1 KGHSH, CDR2 LQKENI. This CDR3 reads CASSPAGTEGDEQFF. CDR3 in DNA: TGTGCCAGCTCACCGGCCGGGACAGAGGGCGATGAGCAGTTCTTC.

V usage is TRBV6-4 and J usage is TRBJ2-7; the D gene is possibly TRBD2 (6 bases). Trimming cost V 2 bases and J 3 bases, with 20 bases left between them. Germline assignment: CDR1 MRHNA and CDR2 SNTAGT. The CDR3 loop spans 17 amino acids. CDR3 sequence: CASSDPRTGTPNYEQYF. CDR3 DNA: TGTGCCAGCAGTGACCCGAGAACCGGGACTCCGAACTACGAGCAGTACTTC.

This chain uses TRBV3-1 (or the pseudogene TRBV3-2) with TRBJ2-1, with D possibly TRBD2 on 5 matching bases. The CDR3 covers 16 residues. The ends were cut back, 3 bases at V and 9 bases at J, with 21 bases in the middle. The germline V gene encodes CDR1 LGHDT and CDR2 YNNKEL (reference sequence). CDR3 in DNA: TGTGCCAGCAGCCACGACCCATCGACGGGGTATGCTGAGCAGTTCTTC. Translation gives CASSHDPSTGYAEQFF.

The CDR3 here is CSVGQGFTYNEQFF. In DNA form, the CDR3 reads TGCAGCGTTGGACAGGGCTTTACCTACAATGAGCAGTTCTTC. The gene calls are TRBV29-1 and TRBJ2-1, with TRBD1 identical over 7 bases. Germline lookup yields CDR1 SQVTM and CDR2 ANQGSEA. The CDR3 covers 14 residues. After removal of 4 bases from V and 2 bases from J, the junction contained 5 bases not matched to a gene.

V is TRBV2 and J is TRBJ1-5, with D unclear. Germline V gene sequence: CDR1 SNHLY, CDR2 FYNNEI. The CDR3 contains 14 residues. V lost 6 bases, J lost 2 bases, and 11 bases lay in between. CDR3 sequence (DNA): TGTGCCAGCAGACCCATTAGGGGCAATCAGCCCCAGCATTTT. The encoded protein is CASRPIRGNQPQHF.

The rearrangement joins TRBV28 to TRBJ1-5; tentatively, D is TRBD1 (5 bases). Germline lookup yields CDR1 MDHEN and CDR2 SYDVKM. V gave up 6 bases and J gave up 5 bases, with 11 bases separating them. This CDR3 region has 13 residues. CDR3: CASRGQGHQPQHF. The CDR3 bases are TGTGCCAGCAGGGGCCAGGGCCATCAGCCCCAGCATTTT.

The V call is TRBV7-2, the J call TRBJ2-1, with 7 nucleotides matching TRBD2. Germline CDR1 is SGHTA and CDR2 is FQGNSA. V lost 4 bases, J lost 2 bases, and 5 bases stayed unmatched. CDR3 length: 15 residues. The CDR3 region is CASSWGRATYNEQFF. CDR3 sequence (DNA): TGTGCCAGCAGCTGGGGGAGGGCCACCTACAATGAGCAGTTCTTC.

The chain carries TRBV19 and TRBJ2-7, with 14 bases that match TRBD2. CDR1 and CDR2 (germline): LNHDA, SQIVND (reference sequence). This CDR3 contains 16 residues. The junction had 7 bases not matched to a gene; V was cut back by 4 bases and J by 5 bases. CDR3 sequence reads: CASSTGTSGSSHEQYF. The DNA of the CDR3 is TGTGCCAGTAGTACCGGGACTAGCGGGAGTTCACACGAGCAGTACTTC.

The V call is TRBV11-1, the J call TRBJ2-3, with 9 bases identical to TRBD1. Germline CDR1 is SGHAT and CDR2 is FQDESV (reference sequence). V lost 5 bases to trimming and J lost 2 bases; unmatched junction nucleotides: 8. The CDR3 has 16 residues. CDR3 sequence (DNA): TGTGCCAGCAGCGGGGGGACAGGGAAGGACACAGATACGCAGTATTTT. It encodes CASSGGTGKDTDTQYF.

The chain carries TRBV5-1 and TRBJ1-1, with unresolved D. The ends were cut back, 0 bases at V and 1 base at J, with 7 bases in the middle. There are 14 residues in the CDR3. Germline V gene lookup returns CDR1 SGHRS and CDR2 YFSETQ. This chain's CDR3 is CASSLAGENTEAFF. CDR3 nucleotides: TGCGCCAGCAGCTTGGCTGGAGAGAACACTGAAGCTTTCTTT.

This chain joins TRBV6-2 or TRBV6-3 and TRBJ2-7; D might be TRBD1 (6 bases). Germline CDR1 and CDR2: MNHEY and SVGEGT. The CDR3 loop spans 13 amino acids. V was cut by 4 bases and J by 3 bases, with 10 bases left in between. The CDR3 loop reads CASSFTQGYEQYF. DNA of the CDR3: TGTGCCAGCAGTTTCACACAGGGCTACGAGCAGTACTTC.

The CDR3 DNA is TGTGCCAGCAGTCCGCCAGGGGCGAATCAGCCCCAGCATTTT. Residues: CASSPPGANQPQHF. V gene TRBV6-6 combines with J gene TRBJ1-5; D may be TRBD1 (6 bases). Germline V gene sequence: CDR1 MNHNY, CDR2 SVGAGI (reference sequence). The CDR3 is 14 amino acids. V was shortened by 5 bases and J by 4 bases, with 12 bases between the two germline ends.

The gene calls are TRBV5-1 and TRBJ2-2, with 9 bases aligning to TRBD2. J was trimmed by 6 bases and V by 2 bases; bases with no gene match: 11. This CDR3 has 17 residues. Germline CDR1 and CDR2: SGHRS and YFSETQ. This CDR3 is CASSFEGGRAEAGELFF. In DNA, the CDR3 is TGCGCCAGCAGCTTCGAGGGCGGGAGGGCCGAAGCCGGGGAGCTGTTTTTT.

The chain's CDR3 is CASRLSGGSGNTIYF. CDR3 nucleotides: TGCGCCAGCAGACTTTCCGGAGGGTCTGGAAACACCATATATTTT. This chain uses TRBV4-1 with TRBJ1-3; unclear D gene. Germline CDR1 MGHRA, CDR2 YSYEKL. This CDR3 has 15 amino acids. V lost 6 bases and J 1 base, leaving 13 bases between the germline ends.

This chain joins TRBV7-2 and TRBJ2-1; D perhaps matches TRBD2 (6 bases). Germline V CDR1 and CDR2: SGHTA, FQGNSA. With 5 bases removed from V and 4 bases from J, the gap between germline ends came to 15 bases. CDR3 length: 15 amino acids. The CDR3 loop reads CASSRGDGGYNEQFF. For the CDR3, the DNA is TGTGCCAGCAGCCGCGGGGATGGGGGTTACAATGAGCAGTTCTTC.

V and J are TRBV11-2 and TRBJ2-7; tentatively, D is TRBD2 (6 bases). Trimming cost V 5 bases and J 0 bases, with 20 bases left between them. The CDR3 spans 17 residues. Per the germline V gene, CDR1 is SGHAT and CDR2 is FQNNGV. The CDR3: CASSARNLGLRSYEQYF. The CDR3 DNA is TGTGCCAGCAGCGCTCGAAATTTGGGACTGCGCTCCTACGAGCAGTACTTC.

This chain uses TRBV15 with TRBJ2-1, with 8 nucleotides matching TRBD2. The CDR3 has 15 amino acids. Germline trimming cut 11 bases from V and 4 bases from J; bases unmatched to any gene: 13. Germline loops: CDR1 LNHNV, CDR2 YYDKDF (reference sequence). The chain's CDR3 is CAPERTSREYNEQFF. CDR3 nucleotides: TGTGCCCCCGAGAGGACTAGCCGCGAATACAATGAGCAGTTCTTC.